The rows below give T cell receptor beta chains drawn from one sample of a study of blood T cell repertoires in COVID-19. Measured with immunoSEQ multiplex PCR; TCRdb has only the in-frame clones, and not every one. The sample records some 49,000 clones, approximately 85% being singletons. Specimen: peripheral blood. The receptors originated from a woman aged 60-75 years with acute or convalescent COVID-19. CDR3s include the opening cysteine and the closing phenylalanine or tryptophan. The order of the fields is clone size, V gene, J gene, D gene, CDR3 protein, CDR3 DNA. A D gene is named only where the DNA matches it firmly. Where a row states a size, it is once, few, many or the class of an expanded clone; other rows omit it.

>.|TRBV27|TRBJ2-7|TRBD1
CASSSSGGGVRPSAAYEQYF
TGTGCCAGCAGTTCGTCAGGGGGCGGAGTACGTCCTAGCGCAGCCTACGAGCAGTACTTC
>.|TRBV5-4|TRBJ2-7|.
CASSGGPDYEQYF
TGTGCCAGTTCTGGGGGCCCCGACTACGAGCAGTACTTC
>.|TRBV11-2|TRBJ1-2|TRBD1
CASRDRGYYGYTF
TGTGCCAGCAGGGACAGGGGGTACTATGGCTACACCTTC
>.|TRBV30|TRBJ2-3|TRBD2
CAWSVSGSTDTQYF
TGTGCCTGGAGTGTGAGCGGGAGTACAGATACGCAGTATTTT
>.|TRBV4-1|TRBJ2-1|.
CASSQSDTSYNEQFF
TGCGCCAGCAGCCAATCGGACACATCCTACAATGAGCAGTTCTTC
>.|TRBV6-5|TRBJ2-5|TRBD2
CASSYVGGETQYF
TGTGCCAGCAGTTACGTCGGGGGGGAGACCCAGTACTTC
>.|TRBV14|TRBJ1-2|.
CASSQKRGGYTF
TGTGCCAGCAGCCAAAAAAGAGGGGGCTACACCTTC
>.|TRBV19|TRBJ2-7|TRBD1
CASSSRGYWDRGTYEQYF
TGTGCCAGTAGTTCAAGGGGGTATTGGGACAGGGGGACCTACGAGCAGTACTTC
>.|TRBV14|TRBJ1-6|.
CASRPTAVNSPLHF
TGTGCCAGTAGACCTACGGCGGTAAATTCACCCCTCCACTTT
>.|TRBV4-1|TRBJ2-2|TRBD2
CASSQVGGGASGELFF
TGCGCCAGCAGCCAAGTCGGCGGGGGGGCCTCCGGGGAGCTGTTTTTT
>few|TRBV27|TRBJ2-2|TRBD2
CASSLSGGANTGELFF
TGTGCCAGCAGTTTAAGCGGGGGGGCTAACACCGGGGAGCTGTTTTTT
>.|TRBV9|TRBJ1-1|.
CASSVTGNTEAFF
TGTGCCAGCAGCGTGACAGGAAACACTGAAGCTTTCTTT
>.|TRBV6-5|TRBJ2-1|.
CASSYSGGPNEQFF
TGTGCCAGCAGTTACTCGGGGGGGCCGAATGAGCAGTTCTTC
>once|TRBV9|TRBJ2-7|.
CASSPQVVSYEQYF
TGTGCCAGCAGCCCCCAGGTGGTTTCCTACGAGCAGTACTTC
>.|TRBV12-3/TRBV12-4|TRBJ2-1|.
CASSPNQGNEQFF
TGTGCCAGCAGTCCGAACCAGGGAAATGAGCAGTTCTTC
>.|TRBV10-3|TRBJ1-1|.
CAIRTGGNTEAFF
TGTGCCATCAGGACCGGGGGTAACACTGAAGCTTTCTTT
>.|TRBV12-3/TRBV12-4|TRBJ2-2|.
CASSLSGNGELFF
TGTGCCAGCAGTTTATCGGGGAACGGGGAGCTGTTTTTT
>.|TRBV28|TRBJ2-1|.
CASSSYGLRGWNEQFF
TGTGCCAGCAGTTCTTACGGCCTCCGGGGGTGGAATGAGCAGTTCTTC
>.|TRBV30|TRBJ1-2|.
CAWSVNKGFGYTF
TGTGCCTGGAGTGTAAATAAGGGGTTCGGCTACACCTTC
>.|TRBV20-1|TRBJ2-2|TRBD2
CSASDSGTGTGELFF
TGCAGTGCTAGTGATAGCGGGACTGGCACCGGGGAGCTGTTTTTT
>.|TRBV19|TRBJ1-5|TRBD1
CASSIETGDRNQPQHF
TGTGCCAGTAGTATAGAGACAGGGGACCGCAATCAGCCCCAGCATTTT
>.|TRBV2|TRBJ2-7|.
CASSYGDSYEQYF
TGTGCCAGCAGTTACGGAGACTCCTACGAGCAGTACTTC
>.|TRBV19|TRBJ1-6|TRBD1
CASSGQGSSYNSPLHF
TGTGCCAGTAGTGGACAGGGAAGCTCCTATAATTCACCCCTCCACTTT
>.|TRBV6-5|TRBJ1-1|TRBD1
CASSPRGQMNTEAFF
TGTGCCAGCTCCCCCCGGGGACAGATGAACACTGAAGCTTTCTTT
>once|TRBV5-1|TRBJ1-2|TRBD1
CASSPADRVYGYTF
TGCGCCAGCAGCCCCGCGGACAGGGTCTATGGCTACACCTTC
>once|TRBV19|TRBJ2-2|.
CASSLGGLVTGELFF
TGTGCCAGTAGCCTGGGGGGATTGGTGACCGGGGAGCTGTTTTTT
>.|TRBV7-8|TRBJ1-6|TRBD1
CASSLVSLSLGQLNSPLHF
TGTGCCAGCAGCTTAGTCTCCCTTTCCCTGGGACAGTTGAATTCACCCCTCCACTTT
>.|TRBV13|TRBJ1-1|.
CASSNMGGVAFF
TGTGCCAGCAGCAACATGGGGGGAGTAGCTTTCTTT
>.|TRBV5-1|TRBJ1-1|TRBD1
CASSGGMTEAFF
TGCGCCAGCTCAGGGGGGATGACTGAAGCTTTCTTT
>.|TRBV12-3/TRBV12-4|TRBJ1-2|.
CASSLDSTYGYTF
TGTGCCAGCAGTTTAGACAGCACCTATGGCTACACCTTC
>.|TRBV7-2|TRBJ2-1|.
CASSLLGYAEQFF
TGTGCCAGCAGCTTACTCGGGTACGCTGAGCAGTTCTTC
>.|TRBV6-5|TRBJ2-5|.
CASSYNRGGTQYF
TGTGCCAGCAGTTATAACAGGGGGGGGACCCAGTACTTC
>.|TRBV6-1|TRBJ2-2|TRBD1
CASSEVGPGTANTGELFF
TGTGCCAGCAGTGAAGTGGGACCCGGGACAGCGAACACCGGGGAGCTGTTTTTT
>.|TRBV10-3|TRBJ1-6|.
CAFPLGRLSSYNSPLHF
TGTGCCTTCCCGTTAGGCAGGTTAAGCTCCTATAATTCACCCCTCCACTTT
>once|TRBV5-4|TRBJ2-5|.
CASSPRGGGLQETQYF
TGTGCCAGCAGCCCTAGGGGCGGGGGCCTTCAAGAGACCCAGTACTTC
>.|TRBV5-1|TRBJ2-5|TRBD2
CASRSGGRQETQYF
TGCGCCAGCAGAAGCGGGGGACGTCAAGAGACCCAGTACTTC
>.|TRBV24-1|TRBJ2-3|TRBD1
CATSDSGTGMHTQYF
TGTGCCACCAGTGACTCCGGGACAGGTATGCATACGCAGTATTTT
>.|TRBV9|TRBJ1-1|TRBD1
CASSLGTGFTGTEAFF
TGTGCCAGCAGCCTAGGGACAGGTTTCACCGGCACTGAAGCTTTCTTT
>.|TRBV2|TRBJ1-2|.
CASSRNPAYYGYTF
TGTGCCAGCAGCAGGAATCCGGCCTACTATGGCTACACCTTC
>.|TRBV7-2|TRBJ2-4|.
CASSLDRAKNIQYF
TGTGCCAGCAGCTTAGACAGGGCCAAAAACATTCAGTACTTC
>.|TRBV6-6|TRBJ1-5|.
CASSPPPGGKAPGEMGNQPQHF
TGTGCCAGCAGTCCTCCCCCGGGTGGTAAAGCCCCGGGGGAGATGGGCAATCAGCCCCAGCATTTT
>.|TRBV7-3|TRBJ2-1|.
CASSLTVYARNEQFF
TGTGCCAGCAGCTTAACGGTTTACGCTCGGAATGAGCAGTTCTTC
>.|TRBV4-1|TRBJ2-7|.
CASSQGAAGPPYEQYF
TGCGCCAGCAGCCAAGGAGCGGCAGGACCTCCCTACGAGCAGTACTTC
>.|TRBV5-1|TRBJ2-7|TRBD1
CASSDDPGTGGYEQYF
TGCGCCAGCAGCGATGACCCCGGGACAGGGGGCTACGAGCAGTACTTC
>.|TRBV30|TRBJ1-1|.
CAWRVQGANTEAFF
TGTGCCTGGAGGGTACAGGGAGCGAACACTGAAGCTTTCTTT